These T cell receptor beta chains were read from a single sample in a study of blood T cell repertoires in COVID-19. Sequencing was performed with immunoSEQ multiplex PCR; in TCRdb, only in-frame clones are kept and a portion is missing. In the table there are 40,000 to 55,000 clones, about 88% of which are singletons. Sequenced material: peripheral blood. The origin of the receptors is a man between 50 and 59 years old with active COVID-19. Each CDR3 is given with its conserved first and last residue. The D gene is left open where the match is weak. For some rows the clone size is stated as once, few or many, or as a class when expanded; others skip it.

>-|TRBJ1-2|TRBV15|TRBD1
CATSRDRGDSMIYGYTF
TGTGCCACCAGCAGAGATAGAGGGGACAGTATGATCTATGGCTACACCTTC
>-|TRBJ2-4|TRBV4-1|TRBD2
CASSLTSSGGANIQYF
TGCGCCAGCAGCCTCACATCTAGCGGGGGGGCGAACATTCAGTACTTC
>-|TRBJ2-2|TRBV28|-
CASSLSGSGELFF
TGTGCCAGCAGTTTATCAGGTTCCGGGGAGCTGTTTTTT
>-|TRBJ2-1|TRBV3-1/TRBV3-2|-
CASSPTVNEQFF
TGTGCCAGCAGCCCGACAGTCAATGAGCAGTTCTTC
>-|TRBJ1-2|TRBV19|-
CASSIEDGYGYTF
TGTGCCAGTAGTATAGAAGACGGGTATGGCTACACCTTC
>-|TRBJ2-3|TRBV5-1|TRBD2
CASSSAGTSGDNTQYF
TGCGCCAGCAGCTCGGCCGGGACTAGCGGGGACAATACGCAGTATTTT
>-|TRBJ1-2|TRBV4-1|-
CASSPKQGYGYTF
TGCGCCAGCAGCCCTAAACAGGGCTATGGCTACACCTTC
>-|TRBJ2-5|TRBV6-4|-
CASRKGRGDSQETQYF
TGTGCCAGCAGGAAAGGAAGGGGGGACAGCCAAGAGACCCAGTACTTC
>-|TRBJ2-4|TRBV11-3|-
CASSLNRRDIQYF
TGTGCCAGCAGCTTAAATAGGAGGGACATTCAGTACTTC
>-|TRBJ1-6|TRBV12-5|TRBD1
CASGQGATTSYNSPLHF
TGTGCTAGTGGGCAGGGGGCCACCACTTCCTATAATTCACCCCTCCACTTT
>-|TRBJ1-1|TRBV12-3/TRBV12-4|-
CASSAQGTEAFF
TGTGCCAGTTCCGCCCAGGGTACTGAAGCTTTCTTT
>medium-sized|TRBJ1-5|TRBV6-4|TRBD1
CASSMTGGNGNQPQHF
TGTGCCAGCAGCATGACAGGGGGTAATGGCAATCAGCCCCAGCATTTT
>-|TRBJ1-3|TRBV7-9|TRBD1
CASSFGTGVGNTIYF
TGTGCCAGCAGCTTCGGGACAGGGGTCGGAAACACCATATATTTT
>-|TRBJ2-5|TRBV12-3/TRBV12-4|-
CASSSGAETQYF
TGTGCCAGCAGTTCAGGGGCTGAGACCCAGTACTTC
>-|TRBJ2-1|TRBV19|-
CASSRGGVSYNEQFF
TGTGCCAGTAGTAGAGGGGGGGTATCCTACAATGAGCAGTTCTTC
>once|TRBJ2-7|TRBV18|-
CASSPRDIGSIEQYF
TGTGCCAGCTCACCGCGAGACATAGGATCAATCGAGCAGTACTTC
>-|TRBJ2-6|TRBV10-2|TRBD2
CASRGGFSGANVLTF
TGCGCCAGCAGGGGGGGGTTCTCTGGGGCCAACGTCCTGACTTTC
>-|TRBJ2-4|TRBV5-1|-
CASGLGTLGGIQYF
TGCGCCAGCGGCCTCGGGACATTAGGCGGCATTCAGTACTTC
>once|TRBJ1-2|TRBV18|-
CASSTDRTYGYTF
TGTGCCAGCTCAACGGACAGAACTTATGGCTACACCTTC
>-|TRBJ2-7|TRBV27|TRBD1
CASSLWGGQGAYNEQYF
TGTGCCAGCAGTTTATGGGGCGGACAGGGGGCGTACAACGAGCAGTACTTC
>-|TRBJ1-2|TRBV2|-
CASSEIQANYGYTF
TGTGCCAGCAGTGAAATCCAGGCTAACTATGGCTACACCTTC
>few|TRBJ2-2|TRBV5-4|-
CASSLKTGGELFF
TGTGCCAGCAGCTTGAAAACCGGCGGGGAGCTGTTTTTT
>once|TRBJ2-4|TRBV11-2|TRBD1
CASSLTTGARGIQYF
TGTGCCAGCAGCCTCACTACAGGGGCCCGGGGCATTCAGTACTTC
>-|TRBJ2-3|TRBV12-5|-
CASGFEHTDTQYF
TGTGCTAGTGGTTTCGAACACACAGATACGCAGTATTTT
>-|TRBJ1-1|TRBV5-1|-
CASSLWGVHRTEAFF
TGCGCCAGCAGCTTGTGGGGCGTCCATAGGACTGAAGCTTTCTTT
>-|TRBJ1-2|TRBV19|-
CASSWNRVSHGYTF
TGTGCCAGTAGTTGGAACAGGGTCTCCCATGGCTACACCTTC
>-|TRBJ2-2|TRBV5-1|TRBD1
CASRTGGNTGELFF
TGCGCCAGCCGGACAGGAGGGAACACCGGGGAGCTGTTTTTT
>once|TRBJ2-2|TRBV7-6|TRBD2
CASSLTSGGSGGELFF
TGTGCCAGCAGCTTAACTAGCGGGGGGTCAGGCGGGGAGCTGTTTTTT
>-|TRBJ1-5|TRBV7-5|-
CVRSPRQGCNQPQHF
TGTGTCAGAAGCCCAAGACAGGGCTGCAATCAGCCCCAGCATTTT
>-|TRBJ2-7|TRBV23-1|-
CASSQGQIYEQYF
TGCGCCAGCAGTCAAGGCCAGATTTACGAGCAGTACTTC
>-|TRBJ1-5|TRBV2|-
CASTVAASAGQPQHF
TGTGCCAGCACTGTCGCGGCGTCCGCGGGTCAGCCCCAGCATTTT
>-|TRBJ2-7|TRBV12-3/TRBV12-4|TRBD1
CASSSGQGLEQYF
TGTGCCAGCAGTTCAGGACAGGGTCTTGAGCAGTACTTC
>-|TRBJ2-7|TRBV21-1|-
CASSKVYNSYEQYF
TGTGCCAGCAGCAAAGTTTACAACTCCTACGAGCAGTACTTC
>-|TRBJ1-2|TRBV6-5|TRBD1
CASSYSRGQGYGYTF
TGTGCCAGCAGTTACTCGAGGGGGCAAGGCTATGGCTACACCTTC
>-|TRBJ2-2|TRBV19|-
CASRIRGTNTGELFF
TGTGCCAGTAGAATCAGGGGTACGAACACCGGGGAGCTGTTTTTT
>-|TRBJ2-4|TRBV19|TRBD2
CASSIAGTSGGDFGKNIQYF
TGTGCCAGTAGTATAGCCGGGACTAGCGGGGGTGACTTCGGCAAAAACATTCAGTACTTC
>-|TRBJ2-7|TRBV9|-
CASSVGEVRYEQYF
TGTGCCAGCAGCGTAGGGGAGGTTCGCTACGAGCAGTACTTC
>-|TRBJ2-5|TRBV7-9|-
CASSPLGSGPGRTQYF
TGTGCCAGCAGCCCCCTAGGGAGCGGTCCCGGACGGACCCAGTACTTC
>-|TRBJ1-3|TRBV19|-
CASSIYRGNTIYF
TGTGCCAGTAGTATATACAGGGGAAACACCATATATTTT
>-|TRBJ2-1|TRBV10-1|-
CASSGANVGEQFF
TGCGCCAGCAGTGGGGCAAATGTGGGTGAGCAGTTCTTC
>-|TRBJ1-4|TRBV7-9|-
CASSPDGGWIEKLFF
TGTGCCAGCAGCCCGGATGGGGGGTGGATTGAAAAACTGTTTTTT
>-|TRBJ2-5|TRBV5-8|-
CASSLHPNEETQYF
TGTGCCAGCAGCTTACACCCAAACGAAGAGACCCAGTACTTC
>-|TRBJ2-7|TRBV7-9|TRBD2
CASSLGEAGGRYEQYF
TGTGCCAGCAGCTTAGGGGAAGCGGGGGGCCGCTACGAGCAGTACTTC
>few|TRBJ2-7|TRBV10-1|-
CASSDAGRPYEQYF
TGCGCCAGCAGTGACGCGGGGCGGCCCTACGAGCAGTACTTC
>-|TRBJ1-1|TRBV2|-
CASSYGTQGRSEAFF
TGTGCCAGCTCCTACGGGACACAGGGTCGCTCTGAAGCTTTCTTT
>-|TRBJ1-2|TRBV20-1|-
CSVQTGYGYTF
TGCAGTGTCCAAACTGGCTATGGCTACACCTTC
>-|TRBJ2-7|TRBV5-1|TRBD1
CASSWTGKYEQYF
TGCGCCAGCAGCTGGACAGGGAAATACGAGCAGTACTTC
>-|TRBJ1-6|TRBV4-3|TRBD1
CASSQEHVTQGAYSSLHF
TGCGCCAGCAGCCAAGAGCATGTAACACAGGGGGCGTACTCATCTCTCCACTTT
>-|TRBJ2-2|TRBV7-9|-
CASSLLDSTGELFF
TGTGCCAGCAGCCTGCTGGACAGCACCGGGGAGCTGTTTTTT
>-|TRBJ2-5|TRBV18|-
CASSPEFYQETQYF
TGTGCCAGCTCACCAGAGTTCTACCAAGAGACCCAGTACTTC
>once|TRBJ1-2|TRBV15|-
CATSPPTDLYGYTF
TGTGCCACCTCCCCCCCGACAGACTTATATGGCTACACCTTC
>-|TRBJ2-1|TRBV5-1|TRBD2
CASSPGTSSYNEQFF
TGCGCCAGCAGCCCCGGGACTAGCTCCTACAATGAGCAGTTCTTC
>-|TRBJ1-3|TRBV5-8|-
CASSLERVGNTIYF
TGTGCCAGCAGCTTGGAGAGGGTCGGGAACACCATATATTTT
>-|TRBJ1-1|TRBV28|-
CASSLGQRNTEAFF
TGTGCCAGCAGTTTGGGACAAAGGAACACTGAAGCTTTCTTT
>-|TRBJ2-7|TRBV7-9|-
CASSLGRSYEQYF
TGTGCCAGCAGCTTAGGCAGGTCGTACGAGCAGTACTTC
>-|TRBJ2-1|TRBV7-9|-
CASTPVAGHDKRYNEQFF
TGTGCCAGCACCCCGGTGGCGGGGCACGATAAAAGATACAATGAGCAGTTCTTC
>-|TRBJ2-7|TRBV7-9|TRBD2
CASSSSGTSGVTYEQYF
TGTGCCAGCAGTTCCTCCGGGACTAGCGGGGTTACCTACGAGCAGTACTTC
>-|TRBJ2-7|TRBV29-1|-
CSVEDGQGPYEQYF
TGCAGCGTTGAAGATGGTCAGGGCCCCTACGAGCAGTACTTC
>-|TRBJ1-1|TRBV19|TRBD1
CASSPGQGKTEAFF
TGTGCCAGTAGTCCAGGACAGGGGAAGACTGAAGCTTTCTTT